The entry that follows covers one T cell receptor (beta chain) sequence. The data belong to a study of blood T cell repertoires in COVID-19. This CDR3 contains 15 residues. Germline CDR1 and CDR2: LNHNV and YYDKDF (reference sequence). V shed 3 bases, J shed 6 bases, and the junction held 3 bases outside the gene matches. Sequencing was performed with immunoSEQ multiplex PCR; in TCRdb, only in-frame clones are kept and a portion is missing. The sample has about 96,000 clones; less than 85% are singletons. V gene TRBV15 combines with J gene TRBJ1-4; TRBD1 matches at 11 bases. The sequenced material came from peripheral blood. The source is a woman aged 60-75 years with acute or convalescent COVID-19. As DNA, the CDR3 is TGTGCCACCAGCAGGGACAGGGGGCGCGATGAAAAACTGTTTTTT. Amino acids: CATSRDRGRDEKLFF.